This TCR beta chain was sequenced during a study of T-cell memory formation after mild COVID-19. Study observations and caveats: The pre-infection memory compartment contained some responding clones, suggesting cross-reactive memory joined.

Germline values: CDR1 DFQATT, CDR2 SNEGSKA (reference sequence). The V and J ends lost 0 bases and 3 bases respectively, with 15 bases between them. CDR3 length: 16 residues. There are a few counts of this clonotype. No antigen is known for it. TCRalpha and TCRbeta libraries used 5'RACE with constant-segment primers and UMIs. TCRdb analysed the 5' RACE reads with MiXCR anew, one entry per CDR3 protein. This repertoire shows under 50,000 distinct CDR3 sequences, 8% to 10% found once; its top ten account for about 11%. The sequence came from an adult woman who had mild COVID-19 (a few samples of this study predate the infection). Cell type and time point are not known. V and J are TRBV20-1 and TRBJ1-5; possible D gene TRBD1, 6 bases. Sequenced sample: PBMCs or a T cell subset sorted from them (not recorded which). CDR3 in amino acids: CSARDLSTGDNQPQHF. CDR3 in DNA: TGCAGTGCTAGAGACCTATCGACAGGCGACAATCAGCCCCAGCATTTT.